Following are 29 T cell receptor beta chains from one sample sequenced in a study of technical replicates of blood from a few donors. Sequenced by immunoSEQ multiplex PCR; TCRdb stores in-frame clones only, minus some. The table lists tens of thousands of clones, about 95% of them singletons. Sequenced material: T cells isolated from PBMCs. The receptor set was obtained from a human donor in good health.

The chain joins TRBV19 to TRBJ2-7; the D gene is possibly TRBD2 (6 bases). This CDR3 has 14 residues. V was trimmed by 1 base and J by 5 bases, leaving 12 bases between them. Germline lookup yields CDR1 LNHDA and CDR2 SQIVND (reference sequence). The CDR3 is CASSIGLGLDEQYF. In nucleotides, the CDR3 is TGTGCCAGTAGTATAGGACTAGGTTTGGACGAGCAGTACTTC.

The genes are TRBV4-1 and TRBJ1-1; TRBD1 agrees at 11 bases. This CDR3 has 17 amino acids. The J segment lost 1 base and the V segment lost 1 base, leaving 5 bases of the junction unmatched. CDR1 and CDR2 from the germline V gene are MGHRA and YSYEKL. The CDR3 region has the DNA TGCGCCAGCAGCCAAGGTTTCGGGACAGGGGGGAACACTGAAGCTTTCTTT. Translated: CASSQGFGTGGNTEAFF.

V and J are TRBV30 and TRBJ1-1; 8 positions agree with TRBD1. CDR1 is GTSNPN, CDR2 SVGIG, per germline (reference sequence). After removal of 2 bases from V and 5 bases from J, the junction contained 7 bases not matched to a gene. CDR3 length: 14 residues. The CDR3 protein is CAWSSPGGWTEAFF. The CDR3, as DNA: TGTGCCTGGAGTTCGCCAGGGGGCTGGACTGAAGCTTTCTTT.

V is TRBV19 and J is TRBJ2-7; possible D gene TRBD2, 5 bases. Trimming shortened V by 3 bases and J by 7 bases, and 22 bases separated the two germline ends. Germline values: CDR1 LNHDA, CDR2 SQIVND (reference sequence). The CDR3 extends over 16 amino acids. The CDR3 region has the DNA TGTGCCAGTAGTATTTTGTTGATAGAGGGAATGAGAGAGCAGTACTTC. Translation gives CASSILLIEGMREQYF.

V usage is TRBV7-9 and J usage is TRBJ2-3; 9 positions match TRBD1. This CDR3 is 15 amino acids long. The germline gives CDR1 SEHNR, CDR2 FQNEAQ (reference sequence). The V segment lost 4 bases and the J segment 1 base; nucleotides outside the gene matches: 3. In DNA, the CDR3 is TGTGCCAGCAGCTCCGGACAGGGGCGCACAGATACGCAGTATTTT. Amino acid sequence: CASSSGQGRTDTQYF.

This clone was counted once. An end of the junction does not agree with germline; a read error may underlie this. The chain is built from TRBV7-7 and TRBJ2-6; TRBD2 matches at 7 bases. The CDR3 is made up of 16 amino acids. Germline values: CDR1 SSHAT, CDR2 FNYEAQ (reference sequence). The CDR3 DNA sequence: TGTGCTAGCAGCTCACTGGGACTACCTGGGGCCAACGTCCTGACTTTC. It yields the protein CASSSLGLPGANVLTF.

The V call is TRBV28, the J call TRBJ1-4; TRBD1 is a possible D gene (5 bases). The CDR3 covers 15 residues. Germline CDR1 and CDR2: MDHEN and SYDVKM. V lost 8 bases and J 4 bases, leaving 17 bases between the germline ends. CDR3 sequence: CASLARALINEKLFF. Written as DNA, the CDR3 is TGTGCCAGCTTAGCCAGGGCATTAATTAATGAAAAACTGTTTTTT.

This chain joins TRBV14 and TRBJ2-7; D is uncertain. The germline CDR1 and CDR2 sequences are SGHDN and FVKESK. The CDR3 covers 16 residues. Trimming took 1 base from V and 2 from J, leaving 15 bases between them. Written as DNA, the CDR3 is TGTGCCAGCAGCCAAGCCAATACCGTAGAGACCTACGAGCAGTACTTC. This sequence encodes CASSQANTVETYEQYF.

The chain couples TRBV5-1 to TRBJ1-4, with D tentatively TRBD1 (5 bases). Germline V gives CDR1 SGHRS, CDR2 YFSETQ. Trimming left V 0 bases short and J 8 bases short, with 11 bases between. The CDR3 extends over 14 amino acids. The CDR3 loop reads CASSLEGFGEKLFF. CDR3 bases: TGCGCCAGCAGCTTGGAGGGGTTCGGGGAAAAACTGTTTTTT.

The J gene is TRBJ2-1, the V gene TRBV7-7; TRBD2 might be the D (6 bases). This CDR3 has 15 amino acids. Germline V gene data show CDR1 as SSHAT and CDR2 as FNYEAQ (reference sequence). V was shortened by 3 bases and J by 5 bases, with 14 bases between the two germline ends. The CDR3 nucleotides are TGTGCCAGCAGCTTGGGGACTGCGAGGGACAATGAGCAGTTCTTC. Protein product: CASSLGTARDNEQFF.

The chain couples TRBV28 to TRBJ2-5; no firm D call. The ends were cut back, 8 bases at V and 2 bases at J, with 15 bases in the middle. The CDR3 has 14 residues. The V gene's germline CDR1 is MDHEN and CDR2 SYDVKM. The CDR3 loop is CASFSPGSQETQYF. CDR3 nucleotide sequence: TGTGCCAGCTTCTCCCCGGGTTCACAAGAGACCCAGTACTTC.

The V and J genes are TRBV29-1 and TRBJ1-2; maybe TRBD1 (5 bases). Germline V gene sequence: CDR1 SQVTM, CDR2 ANQGSEA. The CDR3 runs 13 residues. V lost 4 bases and J 4 bases, leaving 13 bases between the germline ends. The CDR3 nucleotides read TGCAGCGTTGGTGTGGGGCAGGGCTATGGCTACACCTTC. The encoded protein is CSVGVGQGYGYTF.

This chain uses TRBV4-1 with TRBJ2-4, with a possible D match to TRBD2 (7 bases). CDR1 MGHRA and CDR2 YSYEKL come from the germline V gene. V lost 0 bases and J lost 0, with 15 bases in between. This CDR3 contains 18 residues. The CDR3 DNA follows: TGCGCCAGCAGCCAAGAGTCAACCGGGGGGCTAGCCAAAAACATTCAGTACTTC. This gives the protein CASSQESTGGLAKNIQYF.

Here the CDR3 reads CARGGRFGSQEPTEAFF. The CDR3 nucleotides are TGTGCCAGAGGGGGACGATTCGGAAGCCAAGAGCCCACTGAAGCTTTCTTT. V gene TRBV19 combines with J gene TRBJ1-1; a possible D gene is TRBD1 (6 bases). Germline V gene sequence: CDR1 LNHDA, CDR2 SQIVND (reference sequence). The CDR3 extends over 17 amino acids. Trimming stripped 9 bases from V and 4 bases from J, with 27 bases between.

This chain joins TRBV5-6 and TRBJ1-2; perhaps TRBD1 as D (5 bases). This CDR3 contains 14 residues. The ends were cut back, 2 bases at V and 5 bases at J, with 13 bases in the middle. Per the germline V gene, CDR1 is SGHDT and CDR2 is YYEEEE. The CDR3 region is CASSFPRGTYGYTF. The CDR3 DNA sequence: TGTGCCAGCAGCTTTCCCCGAGGGACTTATGGCTACACCTTC.

CDR3 bases: TGTGCCAGTAGTACCTACCCGACAGGGTTCGGAGGGCCCCAGCATTTT. This translates into CASSTYPTGFGGPQHF. The rearrangement links TRBV19 to TRBJ1-5, with TRBD1 identical over 7 bases. Germline CDR1 LNHDA, CDR2 SQIVND (reference sequence). CDR3 length equals 16 residues. Trimming removed 4 bases from V and 9 bases from J; junction bases left unmatched: 15.

V usage is TRBV27 and J usage is TRBJ1-2; TRBD1 matches at 11 bases. The V gene's germline CDR1 is MNHEY and CDR2 SMNVEV (reference sequence). CDR3 length: 15 amino acids. J lost 4 bases, V lost 5 bases, and 6 bases had no gene match. The CDR3 nucleotides read TGTGCCAGCAGTAATAGGGACAGGGGGATCTATGGCTACACCTTC. It translates to CASSNRDRGIYGYTF.

The rearrangement joins TRBV6-1 to TRBJ2-7; no firm D call. V was cut by 0 bases and J by 2 bases, with 2 bases left in between. Looked up from germline, CDR1 is MNHNS and CDR2 is SASEGT. The CDR3 covers 12 residues. CDR3 nucleotide sequence: TGTGCCAGCAGTGAAGCCACCTACGAGCAGTACTTC. Translation: CASSEATYEQYF.

The V and J genes are TRBV5-1 and TRBJ2-5, with 8 bases identical to TRBD1. Trimming cost V 3 bases and J 4 bases; bases outside gene matches: 5. This CDR3 has 14 residues. Germline assignment: CDR1 SGHRS and CDR2 YFSETQ. This chain's CDR3 is CASSSQGAGETQYF. The CDR3 coding sequence is TGCGCCAGCAGCTCCCAGGGGGCGGGAGAGACCCAGTACTTC.

The chain carries TRBV5-1 and TRBJ2-1, with TRBD2 identical over 8 bases. V gave up 3 bases and J gave up 4 bases; unmatched junction bases: 15. CDR1 is SGHRS and CDR2 is YFSETQ in the germline V gene. The CDR3 contains 18 residues. The CDR3 coding sequence is TGCGCCAGCAGCTCTTCCCCCGCGGGAGCGGGGGTTTACAATGAGCAGTTCTTC. Its translation is CASSSSPAGAGVYNEQFF. Using reference TRBV5-1 and TRBJ2-1 for the parts outside the CDR3, the full variable domain is KAGVTQTPRYLIKTRGQQVTLSCSPISGHRSVSWYQQTPGQGLQFLFEYFSETQRNKGNFPGRFSGRQFSNSRSEMNVSTLELGDSALYLCASSSSPAGAGVYNEQFFGPGTRLTVL.

The chain uses TRBV2 and TRBJ2-7; the D gene is possibly TRBD2 (5 bases). The CDR3 is 15 residues long. Germline V gene sequence: CDR1 SNHLY, CDR2 FYNNEI. V was clipped by 6 bases and J by 6 bases, with 21 bases between them. In nucleotides, the CDR3 is TGTGCCAGCAGCCAAAAGGATTGGGAGCCCGGCGAGCAGTACTTC. Translating gives CASSQKDWEPGEQYF.

The rearrangement joins TRBV5-1 to TRBJ1-2; no reliable D call. The ends were cut back, 0 bases at V and 2 bases at J, with 8 bases in the middle. Germline V gene sequence: CDR1 SGHRS, CDR2 YFSETQ. This CDR3 comprises 14 residues. CDR3 coding DNA: TGCGCCAGCAGCTTGGATGGCAGGAACTATGGCTACACCTTC. The encoded protein is CASSLDGRNYGYTF.

A single count supports this clone. The rearrangement joins TRBV28 to TRBJ2-7; D may be TRBD2 (5 bases). CDR1 MDHEN and CDR2 SYDVKM come from the germline V gene. V was trimmed by 3 bases and J by 2 bases, leaving 11 bases between them. The CDR3 totals 14 residues. The CDR3 nucleotides read TGTGCCAGCAGTTTCCCAAGAGGGACCTACGAGCAGTACTTC. It encodes CASSFPRGTYEQYF.

This rearrangement joins TRBV11-3 to TRBJ2-7; 7 bases are a match to TRBD2. Trimming cost V 0 bases and J 4 bases; bases outside gene matches: 6. CDR1 SGHNT and CDR2 YENEEA come from the germline V gene. This CDR3 spans 15 amino acids. CDR3 sequence reads: CASSLEWGEGYEQYF. In DNA form, the CDR3 reads TGTGCCAGCAGCTTAGAATGGGGGGAGGGTTACGAGCAGTACTTC.

DNA of the CDR3: TGTGCCAGCAGACAGGGCGGACTCGGACACGACGGCTACACCTTC. It specifies CASRQGGLGHDGYTF. This chain links TRBV6-5 with TRBJ1-2, with D perhaps matching TRBD1 (6 bases). V lost 6 bases, J lost 8 bases, and 22 bases lay in between. In germline, CDR1 is MNHEY, CDR2 SVGAGI. This CDR3 has 15 amino acids.

The rearrangement joins TRBV30 to TRBJ2-1; D remains ambiguous. The CDR3 contains 11 residues. Germline assignment: CDR1 GTSNPN and CDR2 SVGIG (reference sequence). V was clipped by 4 bases and J by 9 bases, with 10 bases between them. The CDR3 DNA reads TGTGCCTGGATGGGCGTGACTGAGCAGTTCTTC. This encodes CAWMGVTEQFF.

This chain links TRBV5-1 with TRBJ2-1, with D perhaps TRBD1 (6 bases). The CDR3 has 18 residues. Germline V gene data show CDR1 as SGHRS and CDR2 as YFSETQ. Trimming took off 2 bases at V and 4 bases at J, with 22 bases between the two ends. CDR3 region: CASSLPRNQGTRYNEQFF. CDR3 sequence (DNA): TGCGCCAGCAGCTTACCCCGTAACCAGGGGACACGATACAATGAGCAGTTCTTC.

V usage is TRBV4-2 and J usage is TRBJ2-3; 8 nucleotides match TRBD2. The trim removed 3 bases at V and 1 base at J, leaving 3 bases unmatched. Germline V gene data show CDR1 as LGHNA and CDR2 as YNFKEQ. The CDR3 extends over 15 amino acids. The CDR3 protein is CASSQQRERTDTQYF. In DNA, the CDR3 is TGTGCCAGCAGCCAGCAGCGGGAGCGCACAGATACGCAGTATTTT.

This chain links TRBV27 with TRBJ2-7; 7 bases are shared with TRBD1. Per the germline V gene, CDR1 is MNHEY and CDR2 is SMNVEV (reference sequence). The CDR3 runs to 12 residues. The V segment lost 5 bases and the J segment 3 bases; nucleotides outside the gene matches: 1. The CDR3 spells CASSRQGYEQYF. The CDR3 coding sequence is TGTGCCAGCAGTAGACAGGGCTACGAGCAGTACTTC.